Sequencing of this TCR beta chain was carried out in a study of post-analysis software for immune sequencing data. Study-level findings and limits: Four or five TRBV segments occurring more often in patients than controls included TRBV5-6, TRBV5-1 and TRBV20-1.

V lost 0 bases, J lost 9 bases, and 16 bases lay in between. Germline V gene sequence: CDR1 SGHRS, CDR2 YFSETQ. This CDR3 has 15 amino acids. About this clonotype itself: What it recognizes is unknown.

Built from TCR beta cDNA, the libraries had unique molecular identifiers in them. In TCRdb, the PCR reads were re-called with MiXCR into one record per CDR3 protein. The profile shows roughly 600,000 distinct CDR3 sequences, 44% of them singletons. V gene TRBV5-1 combines with J gene TRBJ2-1; possibly TRBD2 for D (6 bases). The sequence was collected from a girl aged 10 to 17 with multiple sclerosis. The specimen sequenced was blood. For the CDR3, the DNA is TGCGCCAGCAGCTTGGAGGGGACTTTCGATTTTGAGCAGTTCTTC. Amino acids: CASSLEGTFDFEQFF.